This TCR beta chain was profiled in a study of cytomegalovirus exposure and HLA in healthy donors. This CDR3 is built from 16 residues. Germline CDR1 and CDR2: SGHRS and YFSETQ. The V gene end was trimmed by 4 bases and the J gene end by 4 bases; junction bases not matched to a gene: 8. Study observations and caveats: Beyond CMV serostatus, there was no information to go on about immune exposure. Sequencing likely produced, as an artifact, a cluster of highly shared sequence variants. Earlier analysis found most TCR beta V segments productive about 90% or about 30% of the time.

In this sample, this clone turned up a few times. Its antigen is undetermined. With 60 Vbeta and 13 Jbeta primers, the PCR was carried out. The protocol was immunoSEQ multiplex PCR, while the TCRdb copy is restricted to in-frame clones and leaves out a portion. The sample includes under 120,000 clones, 60% to 75% of them seen just once. Sequencing input: PBMCs. The receptor's source is a man in his forties in good health and CMV-seropositive. This sequence joins TRBV5-1 and TRBJ1-5; 10 bases line up with TRBD1. The CDR3 loop reads CASSLGGTGANQPQHF. The CDR3 DNA follows: TGCGCCAGCAGCCTGGGGGGGACAGGGGCGAATCAGCCCCAGCATTTT. The entire variable domain, with the rest obtained from reference TRBV5-1 and TRBJ1-5, is as follows: KAGVTQTPRYLIKTRGQQVTLSCSPISGHRSVSWYQQTPGQGLQFLFEYFSETQRNKGNFPGRFSGRQFSNSRSEMNVSTLELGDSALYLCASSLGGTGANQPQHFGDGTRLSIL.